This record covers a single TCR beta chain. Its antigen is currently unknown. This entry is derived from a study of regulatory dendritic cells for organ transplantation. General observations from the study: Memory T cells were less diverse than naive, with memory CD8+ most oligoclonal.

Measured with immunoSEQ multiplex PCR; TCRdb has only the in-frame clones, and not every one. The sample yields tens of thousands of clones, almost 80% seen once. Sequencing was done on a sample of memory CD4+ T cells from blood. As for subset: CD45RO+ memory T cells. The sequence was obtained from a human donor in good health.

The CDR3: CASSVGAQTYQETQYF. CDR3 coding DNA: TGTGCCAGCAGCGTAGGGGCCCAGACGTACCAAGAGACCCAGTACTTC. The chain couples TRBV9 to TRBJ2-5; no reliable D call. CDR3 length equals 16 residues. Trimming shortened V by 0 bases and J by 0 bases, and 12 bases separated the two germline ends. Germline CDR1 is SGDLS and CDR2 is YYNGEE.